A single T cell receptor beta chain is shown here with its context. This entry is derived from a study of blood T cell repertoires in COVID-19. Study-wide background: Nucleic acid was either cDNA or gDNA, and it came from T cells, B-cell-depleted T cells, or PBMCs.

J lost 3 bases, V lost 0 bases, and 11 bases had no gene match. The CDR3 extends over 18 amino acids. CDR1 is SGHRS, CDR2 YFSETQ, per germline. In the original workflow: Amplified reference gene primers provided the basis for estimating nucleated cell counts. TCRdb's copy holds only in-frame clones and misses some; the assay was immunoSEQ multiplex PCR. V and J calls and clone size are given by that table; D and trimming were obtained from the DNA. The table records approximately 280,000 clones, nearly 90% of them present only once. What was sequenced was PBMCs or T cells enriched from blood (not recorded which). The receptor was isolated from a woman aged 18-29 years with acute COVID-19. The chain has TRBV5-1 and TRBJ1-2; 10 bases line up with TRBD1. The CDR3 nucleotides read TGCGCCAGCAGCTTGGCCTCCGGGACAGGGGAGGGGTACTATGGCTACACCTTC. This gives the protein CASSLASGTGEGYYGYTF.